This passage covers 28 T cell receptor beta chains from one sample sequenced in a study of T and B cells in COVID-19 patients (dated by TCRdb to 2020 to 2022). Genomic DNA extracted from blood was used in amounts of about 250-500 ng for amplification of TRB repertoires. The instrument given in TCRdb is Illumina MiSeq. TRB rearrangements were amplified by multiplex PCR with BIOMED2 TRB-A/B primer pools. Starting from the raw public reads, TCRdb applied fastp trimming at Q25, assembled clones with MiXCR and retained in-frame beta chains. Rows are unified per CDR3 protein, each entry keeping the most common DNA and genes. This sample gives 20,000 or so distinct CDR3 sequences in total; roughly 36% of them show up just once. 16% of the sample is in the top ten clones. The sequencing sample was made of blood. The receptor source for this set is a human donor with active COVID-19.

This clonotype was observed a handful of times. The rearrangement links TRBV5-1 to TRBJ2-2; D is possibly TRBD1 or TRBD2 (5 bases each). Trimming stripped 3 bases from V and 8 bases from J, with 20 bases between. This CDR3 is built from 16 residues. Germline V gene lookup returns CDR1 SGHRS and CDR2 YFSETQ. CDR3 nucleotide sequence: TGCGCCAGCAGCTCCTCAGGGACGAATCAGGGAGGGGAGCTGTTTTTT. Residues: CASSSSGTNQGGELFF.

The rearrangement uses TRBV20-1 and TRBJ2-1; D is perhaps TRBD1 (7 bases). Trimming stripped 4 bases from V and 9 bases from J, with 16 bases between. There are 13 residues in the CDR3. CDR1 is DFQATT and CDR2 is SNEGSKA in the germline V gene (reference sequence). The CDR3 nucleotides are TGCAGTGCTACGACAGGGACTTCCGGTGAGCAGTTCTTC. Its protein is CSATTGTSGEQFF.

The rearrangement joins TRBV6-6 to TRBJ2-3; no definite D call. This CDR3 is built from 14 residues. CDR1 and CDR2 from the germline V gene are MNHNY and SVGAGI (reference sequence). V was clipped by 7 bases and J by 3 bases, with 14 bases between them. The CDR3, as DNA: TGTGCCAGCAAGACCGATTTGGAGACAGATACGCAGTATTTT. This sequence encodes CASKTDLETDTQYF.

Only a few counts were recorded for this clonotype. The J gene is TRBJ2-3, the V gene TRBV4-3, with TRBD2 identical over 11 bases. The junction had 2 bases not matched to a gene; V was cut back by 0 bases and J by 3 bases. CDR3 length equals 16 residues. The germline V gene encodes CDR1 LGHNA and CDR2 YSLEER. The CDR3 here is CASSQDLAGGTDTQYF. Written as DNA, the CDR3 is TGCGCCAGCAGCCAAGATTTAGCGGGGGGGACAGATACGCAGTATTTT.

CDR3 region: CASQGPRGSGANVLTF. The CDR3 DNA is TGTGCCAGCCAAGGCCCCCGGGGCTCTGGGGCCAACGTCCTGACTTTC. J is TRBJ2-6 and V is TRBV28; the D gene is possibly TRBD2 (5 bases). Germline values: CDR1 MDHEN, CDR2 SYDVKM. Trimming pared 8 bases from V and 0 bases from J, leaving 14 bases between. The CDR3 spans 16 residues.

Within the sample, this clonotype is medium-sized. The genes are TRBV29-1 and TRBJ2-2; D ambiguous. The CDR3 covers 14 residues. Germline values: CDR1 SQVTM, CDR2 ANQGSEA. Trimming removed 4 bases from V and 3 bases from J, with 12 bases in between. CDR3 coding DNA: TGCAGCGTTGCCCAGGCGCTTGACACCGGGGAGCTGTTTTTT. It encodes CSVAQALDTGELFF.

The CDR3 region is CASSPRTGGANVLTF. CDR3 sequence (DNA): TGTGCCAGCAGCCCTAGGACAGGGGGGGCCAACGTCCTGACTTTC. This chain uses TRBV5-5 with TRBJ2-6, with 8 bases identical to TRBD1. The junction had 4 bases not matched to a gene; V was cut back by 4 bases and J by 4 bases. The CDR3 runs 15 residues. Germline assignment: CDR1 SGHKS and CDR2 YYEKEE (reference sequence).

The J gene is TRBJ1-3, the V gene TRBV20-1, with 7 bases lining up with TRBD1. This CDR3 has 16 amino acids. Per germline, CDR1 DFQATT and CDR2 SNEGSKA (reference sequence). Trimming at V came to 7 bases and at J to 0 bases, leaving 12 bases not matched to a gene. CDR3 amino acids: CSVSSGTAFSGNTIYF. The CDR3 bases are TGCAGTGTCAGTTCCGGGACAGCCTTCTCTGGAAACACCATATATTTT.

The gene calls are TRBV20-1 and TRBJ2-1; D is possibly TRBD1 (5 bases). Trimming left V 1 base short and J 9 bases short, with 10 bases between. The CDR3 totals 12 residues. Germline V gene data show CDR1 as DFQATT and CDR2 as SNEGSKA (reference sequence). CDR3 protein: CSARGQGSEQFF. In nucleotides, the CDR3 is TGCAGTGCTAGAGGTCAGGGAAGTGAGCAGTTCTTC.

The chain carries TRBV11-2 and TRBJ2-3; unclear D gene. The germline V gene has CDR1 SGHAT and CDR2 FQNNGV. Deletions cut 6 bases from V and 8 bases from J, with 15 bases between. CDR3 size: 13 residues. CDR3 nucleotides: TGTGCCAGCAGTCCCACCGGGTGGGGTACGCAGTATTTT. It is translated as CASSPTGWGTQYF.

This rearrangement joins TRBV20-1 to TRBJ2-1; TRBD2 agrees at 7 bases. The CDR3 sequence is 16 residues long. Germline V gene lookup returns CDR1 DFQATT and CDR2 SNEGSKA (reference sequence). V lost 3 bases and J lost 8; bases outside the gene matches: 16. The CDR3 protein is CSASVRLYFAGDEQFF. In DNA, the CDR3 is TGCAGTGCTAGTGTAAGATTATACTTTGCGGGAGATGAGCAGTTCTTC.

This chain uses TRBV5-4 with TRBJ2-5; D unresolved. With 1 base removed from V and 2 bases from J, the gap between germline ends came to 3 bases. This CDR3 has 12 residues. The germline V gene encodes CDR1 SGHNT and CDR2 YYREEE (reference sequence). This chain's CDR3 is CASSLPQETQYF. The DNA for the CDR3 is TGTGCCAGCAGCTTGCCACAAGAGACCCAGTACTTC. The entire variable domain, with the rest obtained from reference TRBV5-4 and TRBJ2-5, is as follows: ETGVTQSPTHLIKTRGQQVTLRCSSQSGHNTVSWYQQALGQGPQFIFQYYREEENGRGNFPPRFSGLQFPNYSSELNVNALELDDSALYLCASSLPQETQYFGPGTRLLVL.

By frequency in the sample, this clonotype is medium-sized (0.01 to 0.1%). This chain connects TRBV19 to TRBJ1-6, with 7 bases identical to TRBD1. The CDR3 length is 15 residues. The ends lost 5 bases at V and 9 bases at J; junction bases unmatched: 10. Germline CDR1 and CDR2: LNHDA and SQIVND (reference sequence). In DNA form, the CDR3 reads TGTGCCAGTAGTGAGGGACAGACTGAGAGTTCACCCCTCCACTTT. Amino acid sequence: CASSEGQTESSPLHF.

On this clonotype itself: Since a much larger clone is just one base distant, this may be a read error. This chain links TRBV19 with TRBJ2-5; D ambiguous. This CDR3 is 14 amino acids long. CDR1 is LNHDA, CDR2 SQIVND, per germline (reference sequence). V shed 10 bases and J shed 4 bases, with 19 bases lying between them. The CDR3 sequence: CATKSRMRLETQYF. CDR3 nucleotides: TGTGCCACTAAAAGTCGGATGCGACTAGAGACCCAGTACTTC.

The genes are TRBV10-3 and TRBJ1-3; D possibly corresponds to TRBD1 (6 bases). Germline assignment: CDR1 ENHRY and CDR2 SYGVKD. The CDR3 consists of 15 residues. Trimming cost V 3 bases and J 4 bases, with 13 bases left between them. The CDR3 DNA reads as TGTGCCATCAGTGAAGCAGGGGTCACGGGAAACACCATATATTTT. Its protein is CAISEAGVTGNTIYF.

This sequence joins TRBV7-2 and TRBJ2-5, with TRBD2 as a possible D gene (7 bases). V lost 6 bases, J lost 4 bases, and 12 bases lay in between. Germline V gene sequence: CDR1 SGHTA, CDR2 FQGNSA. CDR3 length equals 13 residues. CDR3 DNA sequence: TGTGCCAGCAGTATGGGGGGGCGAGAGACCCAGTACTTC. Translating gives CASSMGGRETQYF. Combining the CDR3 with reference TRBV7-2 and TRBJ2-5 gives the whole variable domain GAGVSQSPSNKVTEKGKDVELRCDPISGHTALYWYRQSLGQGLEFLIYFQGNSAPDKSGLPSDRFSAERTGGSVSTLTIQRTQQEDSAVYLCASSMGGRETQYFGPGTRLLVL.

The chain combines TRBV7-2 with TRBJ1-5; D not certain. Trimming left V 3 bases short and J 4 bases short, with 10 bases between. Per germline, CDR1 SGHTA and CDR2 FQGNSA. This CDR3 comprises 14 residues. The CDR3 coding sequence is TGTGCCAGCAGCTTTACAAGCTTTAATCAGCCCCAGCATTTT. Translated, it gives CASSFTSFNQPQHF.

The chain carries TRBV10-3 and TRBJ2-5; D remains unclear. Germline-derived CDR1 and CDR2 are ENHRY and SYGVKD. The CDR3 totals 15 residues. Deletions cut 2 bases from V and 3 bases from J, with 13 bases between. The CDR3 DNA reads as TGTGCCATCAGTGAGGGTGCCGAGGCAGAAGAGACCCAGTACTTC. This translates into CAISEGAEAEETQYF.

This chain connects TRBV15 to TRBJ1-2, with D possibly being TRBD1 (5 bases). From germline, CDR1 is LNHNV and CDR2 YYDKDF (reference sequence). The CDR3 is made up of 12 amino acids. Trimming pared 0 bases from V and 8 bases from J, leaving 7 bases between. The CDR3 DNA is TGTGCCACCAGCAGAGATCGGGGGGGCTACACCTTC. Translated, it gives CATSRDRGGYTF.

Details on this clonotype: This clone may be a read error of a much larger clone one base away. The chain has TRBV19 and TRBJ2-7; D is possibly TRBD2 (5 bases). This CDR3 has 12 amino acids. The V and J ends lost 8 bases and 1 base respectively, with 9 bases between them. CDR1 is LNHDA and CDR2 is SQIVND in the germline V gene (reference sequence). The DNA for the CDR3 is TGTGCCAGTGGGGAGACTTCCTACGAGCAGTACGTC. Protein: CASGETSYEQYV.

This rearrangement joins TRBV6-2 or TRBV6-3 to TRBJ1-4; no firm D call. This CDR3 has 17 residues. The germline CDR1 and CDR2 sequences are MNHEY and SVGEGT. V lost 9 bases to trimming and J lost 0 bases, with 20 bases between them. The CDR3, as DNA: TGTGCCAGTTCAAACCCCCTGGAGCCAGCAACTAATGAAAAACTGTTTTTT. Its translation is CASSNPLEPATNEKLFF.

The chain employs TRBV6-5 and TRBJ1-3, with 8 bases lining up with TRBD1. The CDR3 is 19 residues long. Germline loops: CDR1 MNHEY, CDR2 SVGAGI. The J segment lost 4 bases and the V segment lost 2 bases, leaving 16 bases of the junction unmatched. This CDR3 is CASSYGQGLGGPKGNTIYF. The DNA of the CDR3 is TGTGCCAGCAGTTACGGACAGGGTTTGGGAGGACCAAAAGGAAACACCATATATTTT.

In its sample, this clonotype was seen many times. V gene TRBV27 combines with J gene TRBJ2-3; the match to TRBD2 covers 12 bases. This CDR3 contains 15 residues. Germline values: CDR1 MNHEY, CDR2 SMNVEV (reference sequence). With 6 bases clipped from V and 6 bases from J, the junction kept 7 bases outside the gene matches. In nucleotides, the CDR3 is TGTGCCAGCAGCCGACTAGCGGGGGCCGGGGATACGCAGTATTTT. Its translation is CASSRLAGAGDTQYF.

The chain is built from TRBV19 and TRBJ2-7; 7 bases map to TRBD2. Losses at the gene ends were 6 bases for V and 2 bases for J; bases not matched to a gene: 7. The CDR3 covers 14 residues. Per the germline V gene, CDR1 is LNHDA and CDR2 is SQIVND (reference sequence). DNA for the CDR3: TGTGCCAGTAGCCGCGGGAGACCTCCCTACGAGCAGTACTTC. Its protein is CASSRGRPPYEQYF.

V and J are TRBV19 and TRBJ1-6, with 11 bases lining up with TRBD1. V shed 6 bases and J 15 bases; nucleotides not matched to a gene: 7. CDR3 length equals 13 residues. Germline lookup yields CDR1 LNHDA and CDR2 SQIVND (reference sequence). The CDR3 loop is CASRPGQGGRLHF. The CDR3 nucleotides read TGTGCCAGTAGACCGGGACAGGGGGGTCGCCTCCACTTT. Full variable domain (outside the CDR3, taken from reference TRBV19 and TRBJ1-6): DGGITQSPKYLFRKEGQNVTLSCEQNLNHDAMYWYRQDPGQGLRLIYYSQIVNDFQKGDIAEGYSVSREKKESFPLTVTSAQKNPTAFYLCASRPGQGGRLHFGNGTRLTVT.

This chain connects TRBV5-6 to TRBJ2-5, with 12 bases aligning to TRBD2. The CDR3 has 16 amino acids. V was pared by 0 bases and J by 5 bases, with 5 bases of the junction left unmatched. CDR1 and CDR2 from the germline V gene are SGHDT and YYEEEE. The CDR3 sequence: CASSLVASGGAETQYF. The CDR3 DNA sequence: TGTGCCAGCAGCTTGGTGGCTAGCGGGGGGGCTGAGACCCAGTACTTC.

The chain has TRBV20-1 and TRBJ1-1; tentative D call: TRBD1 (6 bases). This CDR3 is built from 15 residues. CDR1 and CDR2 from the germline V gene are DFQATT and SNEGSKA (reference sequence). V was pared by 0 bases and J by 1 base, with 12 bases between. CDR3 sequence reads: CSARDQPGENTEAFF. CDR3 nucleotide sequence: TGCAGTGCTAGAGATCAGCCAGGGGAGAACACTGAAGCTTTCTTT.

The J gene is TRBJ1-6, the V gene TRBV6-2 or TRBV6-3, with a weak D call TRBD1 (5 bases). V was clipped by 6 bases and J by 8 bases, with 17 bases between them. Germline V gives CDR1 MNHEY, CDR2 SVGEGT. The CDR3 contains 15 residues. Written as DNA, the CDR3 is TGTGCCAGCAGGCCAGACAGTGGAGGACATTCACCCCTCCACTTT. It translates to CASRPDSGGHSPLHF.